This TCR beta chain was retrieved from a study of cytomegalovirus exposure and HLA in healthy donors. Turning to the study itself: Genetic ancestry analysis placed around four fifths of the 398 donors that were genotyped in the Caucasian-associated cluster.

The V end lost 2 bases, the J end lost 5 bases, and 7 bases lay between the germline ends. Germline V gives CDR1 SGHAT, CDR2 FQNNGV. CDR3 length: 12 residues. Of note for this clone: Its antigen is still unknown.

With 60 Vbeta and 13 Jbeta primers, the PCR was carried out. Generated by immunoSEQ multiplex PCR, the TCRdb table keeps only in-frame clones and is missing some. This table has 170,000 or so clones, 84% appearing once. Regarding the study as a whole: Associated with cytomegalovirus, according to the listing, were 150 to 200 TCR beta chains. HLA alleles showed associations with 15,000 to 20,000 TCR beta sequences in a later analysis, at a 0.05 false discovery rate.

Input material: PBMCs. The rearrangement links TRBV11-2 to TRBJ2-7; D gene ambiguous. The sequence came from a boy aged 2 to 9 in good health and CMV-seronegative. The CDR3, as DNA: TGTGCCAGCAGCTTAAGTAGCCACGAGCAGTACTTC. It codes for CASSLSSHEQYF.